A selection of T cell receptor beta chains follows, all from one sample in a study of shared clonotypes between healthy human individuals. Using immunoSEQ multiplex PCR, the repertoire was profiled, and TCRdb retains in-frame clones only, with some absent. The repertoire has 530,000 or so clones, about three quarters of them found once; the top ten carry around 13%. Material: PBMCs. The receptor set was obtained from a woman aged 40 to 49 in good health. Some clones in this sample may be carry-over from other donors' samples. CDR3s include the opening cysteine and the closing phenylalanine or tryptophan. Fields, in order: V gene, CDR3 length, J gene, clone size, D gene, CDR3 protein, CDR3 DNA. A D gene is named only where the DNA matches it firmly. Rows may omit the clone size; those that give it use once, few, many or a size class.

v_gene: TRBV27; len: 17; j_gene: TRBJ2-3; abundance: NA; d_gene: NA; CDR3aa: CASSLYGTTGAADTQYF; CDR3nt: TGTGCCAGCAGTTTGTACGGGACCACGGGGGCGGCAGATACGCAGTATTTT
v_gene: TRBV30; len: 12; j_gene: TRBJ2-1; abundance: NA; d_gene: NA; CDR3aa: CAWTHPREEQFF; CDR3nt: TGTGCCTGGACTCATCCTCGGGAGGAGCAGTTCTTC
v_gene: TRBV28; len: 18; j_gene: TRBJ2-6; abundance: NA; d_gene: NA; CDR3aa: CASSLKRRRVDHRHVLTF; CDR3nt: TGTGCCAGCAGTTTAAAGCGTCGGAGGGTAGATCATAGACACGTCCTGACTTTC
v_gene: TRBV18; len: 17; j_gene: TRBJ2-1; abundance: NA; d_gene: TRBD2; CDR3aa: CASSPQSRGLAAGEQFF; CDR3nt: TGTGCCAGCTCACCTCAGTCCAGAGGACTAGCGGCGGGGGAACAGTTCTTC
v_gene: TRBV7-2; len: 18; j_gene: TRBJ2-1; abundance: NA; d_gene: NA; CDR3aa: CASLKGGPSSSSYNEQFF; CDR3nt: TGTGCCAGTCTTAAGGGAGGTCCTAGCTCGAGCTCCTACAATGAGCAGTTCTTC
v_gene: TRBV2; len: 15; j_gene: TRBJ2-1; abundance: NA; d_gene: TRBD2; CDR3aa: CASSLAGGAYNEQFF; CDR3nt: TGTGCCAGCAGTCTAGCGGGAGGAGCCTACAATGAGCAGTTCTTC
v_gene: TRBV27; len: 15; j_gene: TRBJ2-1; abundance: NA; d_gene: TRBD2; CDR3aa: CASSFGGSSYNEQFF; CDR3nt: TGTGCCAGCAGTTTCGGCGGGAGTTCCTACAATGAGCAGTTCTTC
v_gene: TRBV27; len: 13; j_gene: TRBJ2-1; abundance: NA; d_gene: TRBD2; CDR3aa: CASRGLAGNEQFF; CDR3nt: TGTGCCAGCAGGGGACTAGCGGGCAATGAGCAGTTCTTC
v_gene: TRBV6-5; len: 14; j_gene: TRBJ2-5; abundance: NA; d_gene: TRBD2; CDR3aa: CASTPAGEVETQYF; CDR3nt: TGTGCCAGCACCCCGGCGGGGGAGGTAGAGACCCAGTACTTC
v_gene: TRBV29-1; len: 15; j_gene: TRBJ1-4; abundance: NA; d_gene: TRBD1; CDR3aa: CSAAWGGQDNEKLFF; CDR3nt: TGCAGCGCTGCCTGGGGGGGACAGGATAATGAAAAACTGTTTTTT
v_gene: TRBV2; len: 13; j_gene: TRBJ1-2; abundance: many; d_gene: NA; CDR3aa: CASRVQVNYGYTF; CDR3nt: TGTGCCAGCAGGGTACAGGTAAACTATGGCTACACCTTC
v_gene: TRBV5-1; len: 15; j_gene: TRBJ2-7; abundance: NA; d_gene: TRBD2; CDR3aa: CASSLGASGSYEQYF; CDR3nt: TGCGCCAGCAGCTTGGGGGCTAGCGGGAGTTACGAGCAGTACTTC
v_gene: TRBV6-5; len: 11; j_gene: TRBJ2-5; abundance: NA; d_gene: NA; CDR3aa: CASSRDETQYF; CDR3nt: TGTGCCAGCAGCAGGGATGAGACCCAGTACTTC
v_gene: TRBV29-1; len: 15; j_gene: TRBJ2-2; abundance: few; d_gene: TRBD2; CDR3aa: CSVGSLAAGAGELFF; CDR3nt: TGCAGCGTTGGCTCCCTAGCGGCAGGCGCCGGGGAGCTGTTTTTT
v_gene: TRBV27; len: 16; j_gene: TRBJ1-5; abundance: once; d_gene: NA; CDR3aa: CASSLQGTAINQPQHF; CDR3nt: TGTGCCAGCAGTTTGCAAGGGACGGCTATCAATCAGCCCCAGCATTTT
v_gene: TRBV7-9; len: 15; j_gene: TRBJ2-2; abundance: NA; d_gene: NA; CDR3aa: CASSPSSGSTGELFF; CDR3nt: TGTGCCAGCAGCCCTTCCAGCGGTAGCACCGGGGAGCTGTTTTTT
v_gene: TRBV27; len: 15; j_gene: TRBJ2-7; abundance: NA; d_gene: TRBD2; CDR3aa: CASSFHSGATYEQYF; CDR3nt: TGTGCCAGCAGTTTCCATAGCGGGGCCACCTACGAGCAGTACTTC
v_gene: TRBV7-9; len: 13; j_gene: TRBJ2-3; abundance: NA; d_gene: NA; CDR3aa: CASSITSTDTQYF; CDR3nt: TGTGCCAGCAGCATTACTAGCACAGATACGCAGTATTTT
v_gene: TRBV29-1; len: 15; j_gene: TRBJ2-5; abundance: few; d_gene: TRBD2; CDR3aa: CSVEARGGRSGTQYF; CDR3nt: TGCAGCGTTGAAGCGCGGGGAGGGCGATCTGGGACCCAGTACTTC
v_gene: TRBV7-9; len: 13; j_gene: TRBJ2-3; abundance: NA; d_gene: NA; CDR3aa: CASSFADTDTQYF; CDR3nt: TGTGCCAGCAGCTTCGCCGACACAGATACGCAGTATTTT
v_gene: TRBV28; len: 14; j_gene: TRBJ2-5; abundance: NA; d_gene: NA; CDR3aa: CASSSSPRQETQYF; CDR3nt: TGTGCCAGCAGTTCGTCGCCTCGGCAAGAGACCCAGTACTTC
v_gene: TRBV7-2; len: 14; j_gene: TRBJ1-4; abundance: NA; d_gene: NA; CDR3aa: CASSLDWTNEKLFF; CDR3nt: TGTGCCAGCAGCTTAGACTGGACTAATGAAAAACTGTTTTTT
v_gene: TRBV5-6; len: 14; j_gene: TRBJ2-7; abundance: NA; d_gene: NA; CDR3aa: CASSSRPLPREQYF; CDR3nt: TGTGCCAGCAGCTCCCGTCCGTTACCTAGGGAGCAGTACTTC
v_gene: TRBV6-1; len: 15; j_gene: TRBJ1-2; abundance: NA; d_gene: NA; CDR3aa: CASSPGVGAGYGYTF; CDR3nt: TGTGCCAGCAGCCCCGGGGTGGGAGCTGGTTATGGCTACACCTTC
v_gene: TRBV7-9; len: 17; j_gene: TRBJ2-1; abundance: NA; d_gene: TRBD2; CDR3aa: CASSLIGSLAGRNEQFF; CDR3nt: TGTGCCAGCAGCTTAATAGGGTCGCTAGCGGGACGGAATGAGCAGTTCTTC
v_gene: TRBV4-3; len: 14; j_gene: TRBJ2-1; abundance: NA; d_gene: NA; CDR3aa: CASSQERISNEQFF; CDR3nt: TGCGCCAGCAGCCAAGAGCGGATTTCCAATGAGCAGTTCTTC
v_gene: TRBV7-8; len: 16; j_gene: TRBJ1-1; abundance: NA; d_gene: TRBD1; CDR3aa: CASGGWQGAGNTEAFF; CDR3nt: TGTGCCAGCGGCGGATGGCAGGGGGCGGGAAACACTGAAGCTTTCTTT
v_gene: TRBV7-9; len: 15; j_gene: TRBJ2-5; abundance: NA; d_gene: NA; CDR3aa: CASKGPRAEQETQYF; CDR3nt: TGTGCCAGCAAGGGCCCCAGAGCGGAACAAGAGACCCAGTACTTC
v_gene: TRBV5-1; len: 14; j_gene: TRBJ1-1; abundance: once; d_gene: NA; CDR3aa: CASSVGHGNTEAFF; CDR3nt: TGCGCCAGCAGCGTTGGACACGGAAACACTGAAGCTTTCTTT
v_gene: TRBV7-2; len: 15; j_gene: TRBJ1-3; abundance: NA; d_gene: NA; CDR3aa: CASSLRPDRGNTIYF; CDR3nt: TGTGCCAGCAGCCTAAGACCCGACAGAGGAAACACCATATATTTT
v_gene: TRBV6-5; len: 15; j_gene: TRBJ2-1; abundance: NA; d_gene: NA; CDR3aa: CASAWSPTSYNEQFF; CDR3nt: TGTGCCAGCGCCTGGAGCCCTACCTCCTACAATGAGCAGTTCTTC